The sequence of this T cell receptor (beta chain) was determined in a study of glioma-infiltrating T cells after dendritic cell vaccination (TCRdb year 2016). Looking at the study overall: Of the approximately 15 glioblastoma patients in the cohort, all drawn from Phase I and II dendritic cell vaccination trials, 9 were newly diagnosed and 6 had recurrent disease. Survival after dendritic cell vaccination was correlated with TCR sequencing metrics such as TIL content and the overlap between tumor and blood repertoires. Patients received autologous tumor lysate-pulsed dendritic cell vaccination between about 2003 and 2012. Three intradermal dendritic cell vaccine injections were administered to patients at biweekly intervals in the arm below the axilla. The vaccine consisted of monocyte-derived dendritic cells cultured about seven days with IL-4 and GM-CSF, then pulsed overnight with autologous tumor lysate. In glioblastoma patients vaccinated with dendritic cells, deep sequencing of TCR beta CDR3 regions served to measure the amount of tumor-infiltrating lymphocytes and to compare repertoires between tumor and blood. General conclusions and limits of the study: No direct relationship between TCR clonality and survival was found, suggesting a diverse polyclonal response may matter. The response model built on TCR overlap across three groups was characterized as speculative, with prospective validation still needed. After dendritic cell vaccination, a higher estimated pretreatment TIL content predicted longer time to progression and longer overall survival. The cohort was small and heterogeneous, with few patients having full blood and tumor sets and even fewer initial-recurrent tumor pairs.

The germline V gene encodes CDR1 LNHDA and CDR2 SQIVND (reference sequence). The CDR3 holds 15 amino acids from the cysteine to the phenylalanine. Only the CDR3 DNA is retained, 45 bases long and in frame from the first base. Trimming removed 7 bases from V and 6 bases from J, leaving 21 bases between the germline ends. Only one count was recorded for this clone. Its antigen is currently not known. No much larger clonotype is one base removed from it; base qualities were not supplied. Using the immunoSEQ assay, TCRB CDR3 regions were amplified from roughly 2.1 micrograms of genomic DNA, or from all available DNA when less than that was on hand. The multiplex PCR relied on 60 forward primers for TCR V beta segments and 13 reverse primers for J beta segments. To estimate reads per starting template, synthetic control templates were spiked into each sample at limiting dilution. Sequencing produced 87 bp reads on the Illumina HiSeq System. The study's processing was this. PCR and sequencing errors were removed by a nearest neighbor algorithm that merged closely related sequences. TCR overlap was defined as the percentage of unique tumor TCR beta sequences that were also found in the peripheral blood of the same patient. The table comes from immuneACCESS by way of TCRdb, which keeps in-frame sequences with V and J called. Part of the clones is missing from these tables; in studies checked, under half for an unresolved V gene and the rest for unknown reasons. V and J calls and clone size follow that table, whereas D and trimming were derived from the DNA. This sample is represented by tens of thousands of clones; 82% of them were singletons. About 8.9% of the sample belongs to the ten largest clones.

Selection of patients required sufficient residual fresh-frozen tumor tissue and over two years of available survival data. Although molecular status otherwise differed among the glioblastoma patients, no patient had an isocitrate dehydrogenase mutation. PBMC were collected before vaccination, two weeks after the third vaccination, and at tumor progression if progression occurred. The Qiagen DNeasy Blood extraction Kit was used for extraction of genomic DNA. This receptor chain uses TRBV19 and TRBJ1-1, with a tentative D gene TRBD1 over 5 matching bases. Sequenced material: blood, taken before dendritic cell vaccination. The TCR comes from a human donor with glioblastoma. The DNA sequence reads TGTGCCAGTACTGCCTGGGGGGATGAACAGGCTGAAGCTTTCTTT. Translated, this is CASTAWGDEQAEAFF.